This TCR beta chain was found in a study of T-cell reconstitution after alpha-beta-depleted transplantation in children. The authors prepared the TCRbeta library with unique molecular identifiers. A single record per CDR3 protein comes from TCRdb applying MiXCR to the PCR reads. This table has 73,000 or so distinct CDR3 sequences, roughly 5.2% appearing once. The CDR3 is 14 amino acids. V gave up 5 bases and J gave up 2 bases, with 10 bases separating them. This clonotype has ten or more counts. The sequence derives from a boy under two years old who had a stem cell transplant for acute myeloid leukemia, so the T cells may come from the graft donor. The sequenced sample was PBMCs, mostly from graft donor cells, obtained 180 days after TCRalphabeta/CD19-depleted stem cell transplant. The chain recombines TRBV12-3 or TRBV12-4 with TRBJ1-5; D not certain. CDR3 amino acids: CASSDRVGNQPQHF. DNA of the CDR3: TGTGCCAGCAGTGATCGAGTTGGCAATCAGCCCCAGCATTTT.